Below, 16 T cell receptor beta chains from the same sample are listed, as sequenced in a study of cytomegalovirus exposure and HLA in healthy donors. The PCR used 60 Vbeta and 13 Jbeta primers. Assay used: immunoSEQ multiplex PCR; TCRdb lists only in-frame clones, some missing. The sample has 200,000 to 250,000 clones, about 83% seen once. The specimen was PBMCs. The receptors here all came from a woman aged 45-60 years in good health and CMV-seropositive.

The chain uses TRBV6-6 and TRBJ1-6, with 7 bases matching TRBD1. CDR3 length: 10 residues. The germline V gene has CDR1 MNHNY and CDR2 SVGAGI (reference sequence). The V segment lost 4 bases and the J segment 18 bases; nucleotides outside the gene matches: 3. The CDR3 DNA follows: TGTGCCAGCAGTTCGACAGGGCCCCACTTT. Encoded protein: CASSSTGPHF.

V usage is TRBV6-5 and J usage is TRBJ1-1; 7 bases match TRBD1. This CDR3 is built from 13 residues. Looked up from germline, CDR1 is MNHEY and CDR2 is SVGAGI. V lost 1 base, J lost 7 bases, and 3 bases stayed unmatched. Written as DNA, the CDR3 is TGTGCCAGCAGTTACTTCCGGGACAGTGAAGCTTTCTTT. Protein sequence: CASSYFRDSEAFF.

V gene TRBV11-3 combines with J gene TRBJ1-1, with a possible D match to TRBD1 (6 bases). The CDR3 contains 16 residues. Deletions cut 0 bases from V and 1 base from J, with 12 bases between. Germline assignment: CDR1 SGHNT and CDR2 YENEEA. The CDR3 nucleotides are TGTGCCAGCAGCTTAGATGCCGCCAGGGGGAACACTGAAGCTTTCTTT. Amino acid sequence: CASSLDAARGNTEAFF.

The chain uses TRBV5-1 and TRBJ2-7; the D gene is possibly TRBD2 (5 bases). Per the germline V gene, CDR1 is SGHRS and CDR2 is YFSETQ. V shed 1 base and J shed 6 bases, with 11 bases lying between them. CDR3 size: 13 residues. CDR3 nucleotide sequence: TGCGCCAGCAGCTTGCAGAGGGTAGGCGAGCAGTACTTC. Translating gives CASSLQRVGEQYF.

The rearrangement links TRBV6-4 to TRBJ1-1, with TRBD1 identical over 8 bases. With 0 bases clipped from V and 4 bases from J, the junction kept 16 bases outside the gene matches. In germline, CDR1 is MRHNA, CDR2 SNTAGT. This CDR3 spans 19 amino acids. DNA for the CDR3: TGTGCCAGCAGTGACTCGAAGGCTCAGGGGGCGAGAGTATGCACTGAAGCTTTCTTT. It specifies CASSDSKAQGARVCTEAFF.

The rearrangement uses TRBV11-2 and TRBJ2-3; D not certain. Per germline, CDR1 SGHAT and CDR2 FQNNGV. The V end lost 1 base, the J end lost 2 bases, and 4 bases lay between the germline ends. This CDR3 spans 13 amino acids. CDR3 residues: CASSLGPTDTQYF. As DNA, the CDR3 is TGTGCCAGCAGCTTAGGGCCCACAGATACGCAGTATTTT.

The chain is built from TRBV4-1 and TRBJ2-5; D gene uncertain. This CDR3 comprises 13 residues. CDR1 and CDR2 (germline): MGHRA, YSYEKL. V shed 0 bases and J shed 5 bases, with 7 bases lying between them. CDR3: CASSQDMFETQYF. Here the CDR3 DNA reads TGCGCCAGCAGCCAAGATATGTTTGAGACCCAGTACTTC.

The V and J genes are TRBV4-1 and TRBJ1-5; TRBD1 is a possible D gene (6 bases). The V and J ends lost 1 base and 3 bases respectively, with 22 bases between them. The CDR3 covers 19 residues. Germline-derived CDR1 and CDR2 are MGHRA and YSYEKL. This CDR3 reads CASSQGLSRGAVFNQPQHF. The CDR3 nucleotides are TGCGCCAGCAGCCAAGGGCTGAGTCGGGGGGCGGTTTTCAATCAGCCCCAGCATTTT.

The chain recombines TRBV19 with TRBJ2-7; D uncertain. There are 11 residues in the CDR3. Germline V gives CDR1 LNHDA, CDR2 SQIVND (reference sequence). V lost 1 base, J lost 5 bases, and 3 bases lay in between. CDR3 sequence reads: CASSIGNEQYF. The CDR3 coding sequence is TGTGCCAGTAGTATAGGTAACGAGCAGTACTTC.

The genes are TRBV7-7 and TRBJ1-4, with 7 bases that match TRBD1. V lost 6 bases and J lost 8; bases outside the gene matches: 6. Per the germline V gene, CDR1 is SSHAT and CDR2 is FNYEAQ (reference sequence). This CDR3 has 13 residues. The CDR3 region is CASSPNRGEKLFF. CDR3 sequence (DNA): TGTGCCAGCAGTCCTAACAGGGGAGAAAAACTGTTTTTT.

V and J are TRBV10-1 and TRBJ1-2; possible D gene TRBD1, 6 bases. The CDR3 is made up of 16 amino acids. CDR1 WNHNN and CDR2 SYGVQD come from the germline V gene (reference sequence). The germline V and J ends were trimmed by 8 bases and 5 bases, with 24 bases remaining between them. CDR3 bases: TGCGCCAGCCCTTCTTTGACAGGACTTCTACCTTATGGCTACACCTTC. Encoded protein: CASPSLTGLLPYGYTF.

V gene TRBV18 combines with J gene TRBJ1-1; D possibly corresponds to TRBD1 (5 bases). Germline CDR1 reads KGHSH; CDR2 reads LQKENI. The germline V and J ends were trimmed by 3 bases and 1 base, with 18 bases remaining between them. The CDR3 has 17 residues. CDR3 DNA sequence: TGTGCCAGCTCACCCCAAATGGTTAACACAGGGAACACTGAAGCTTTCTTT. Its protein product is CASSPQMVNTGNTEAFF.

The CDR3 coding sequence is TGTGCCAGCAGCCTAAACCGGCTAGCGGGGGATACGCAGTATTTT. This translates into CASSLNRLAGDTQYF. The chain uses TRBV7-9 and TRBJ2-3; 9 positions agree with TRBD2. V was clipped by 5 bases and J by 6 bases; unmatched bases: 9. The CDR3 length is 15 residues. Germline loops: CDR1 SEHNR, CDR2 FQNEAQ (reference sequence).

The gene calls are TRBV4-1 and TRBJ2-1; D may be TRBD1 (5 bases). Germline V gene lookup returns CDR1 MGHRA and CDR2 YSYEKL. Trimming stripped 1 base from V and 8 bases from J, with 9 bases between. This CDR3 region has 13 residues. Here the CDR3 reads CASSQGQGYEQFF. CDR3 coding DNA: TGCGCCAGCAGCCAAGGGCAGGGCTATGAGCAGTTCTTC.

This CDR3 is CASRSLSPYEQYF. Written as DNA, the CDR3 is TGTGCCAGCAGATCCCTATCCCCCTACGAGCAGTACTTC. This chain links TRBV6-5 with TRBJ2-5; no definite D call. The J call is doubtful: the DNA matches TRBJ2-7 better. This CDR3 comprises 13 residues. Germline-derived CDR1 and CDR2 are MNHEY and SVGAGI.

The genes are TRBV19 and TRBJ2-1, with TRBD2 matching 15 bases. J lost 9 bases, V lost 3 bases, and 6 bases had no gene match. CDR3 length: 16 residues. From germline, CDR1 is LNHDA and CDR2 SQIVND (reference sequence). The CDR3: CASSMGGTSGGSEQFF. Written as DNA, the CDR3 is TGTGCCAGTAGTATGGGGGGGACTAGCGGGGGGAGTGAGCAGTTCTTC. The full variable domain, its missing parts supplied by reference TRBV19 and TRBJ2-1, is DGGITQSPKYLFRKEGQNVTLSCEQNLNHDAMYWYRQDPGQGLRLIYYSQIVNDFQKGDIAEGYSVSREKKESFPLTVTSAQKNPTAFYLCASSMGGTSGGSEQFFGPGTRLTVL.